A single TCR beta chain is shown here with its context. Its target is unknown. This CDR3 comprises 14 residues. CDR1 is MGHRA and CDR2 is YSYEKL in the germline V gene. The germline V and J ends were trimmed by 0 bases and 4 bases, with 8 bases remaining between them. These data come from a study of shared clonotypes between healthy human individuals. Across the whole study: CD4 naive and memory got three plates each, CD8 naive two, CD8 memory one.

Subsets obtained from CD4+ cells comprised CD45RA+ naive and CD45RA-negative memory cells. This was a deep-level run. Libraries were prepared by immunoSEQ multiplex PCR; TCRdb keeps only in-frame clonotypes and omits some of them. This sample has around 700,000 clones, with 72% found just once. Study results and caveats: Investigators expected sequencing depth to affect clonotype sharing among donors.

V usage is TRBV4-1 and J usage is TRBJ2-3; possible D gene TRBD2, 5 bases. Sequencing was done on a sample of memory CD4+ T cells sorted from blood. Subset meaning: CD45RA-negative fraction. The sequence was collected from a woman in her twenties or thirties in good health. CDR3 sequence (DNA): TGCGCCAGCAGCCAAGAACTAGACCCAGATACGCAGTATTTT. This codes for CASSQELDPDTQYF.